The entry below gives a single T cell receptor beta chain sequence along with its context. This entry belongs to a study of blood T cell repertoires in COVID-19. Assay used: immunoSEQ multiplex PCR; TCRdb lists only in-frame clones, some missing. The table shows roughly 140,000 clones, with about 90% occurring only once. The CDR3 runs 15 residues. CDR1 and CDR2 (germline): MDHEN, SYDVKM. V lost 6 bases and J lost 2; bases outside the gene matches: 4. The receptor comes from a woman aged 50 to 65 with acute or convalescent COVID-19. The chain carries TRBV28 and TRBJ2-7; TRBD2 matches 13 bases. Sequences were obtained from peripheral blood. In DNA form, the CDR3 reads TGTGCCAGCAGCACTAGCGGGAGGGCCCCCTACGAGCAGTACTTC. It encodes CASSTSGRAPYEQYF.